These 18 T cell receptor beta chains were all obtained from the same sample, sequenced in a study of identical twins. TCRdb re-derived calls from the 5' RACE reads in MiXCR, one entry per CDR3 protein. The sample lists around 450,000 distinct CDR3 sequences; approximately 14% were seen once. Another study also made use of these data, one on yellow fever vaccine responses in identical twins.

The specimen was CD4+ T cells sorted from blood. The origin of the receptors is a woman younger than 30 in good health.

This chain connects TRBV9 to TRBJ1-2; D unclear. CDR3 size: 13 residues. Germline assignment: CDR1 SGDLS and CDR2 YYNGEE. V was cut by 2 bases and J by 1 base, with 6 bases left in between. CDR3 region: CASSVPVNYGYTF. The CDR3 DNA reads as TGTGCCAGCAGCGTTCCCGTTAACTATGGCTACACCTTC.

The chain uses TRBV5-1 and TRBJ2-5; 8 bases agree with TRBD2. After removal of 7 bases from V and 4 bases from J, the junction contained 12 bases not matched to a gene. Germline values: CDR1 SGHRS, CDR2 YFSETQ. The CDR3 runs 15 residues. The CDR3 is CASFLRAGDRETQYF. In DNA form, the CDR3 reads TGCGCCAGCTTCCTGAGAGCGGGAGATCGAGAGACCCAGTACTTC.

The rearrangement uses TRBV5-6 and TRBJ2-7, with 7 bases lining up with TRBD1. V was pared by 3 bases and J by 3 bases, with 6 bases of the junction left unmatched. CDR1 is SGHDT, CDR2 YYEEEE, per germline. This CDR3 spans 14 amino acids. The DNA of the CDR3 is TGTGCCAGCAGCTCCCGGGACAGAAACTACGAGCAGTACTTC. Translated: CASSSRDRNYEQYF. The complete variable domain, with remaining parts taken from reference TRBV5-6 and TRBJ2-7, reads DAGVTQSPTHLIKTRGQQVTLRCSPKSGHDTVSWYQQALGQGPQFIFQYYEEEERQRGNFPDRFSGHQFPNYSSELNVNALLLGDSALYLCASSSRDRNYEQYFGPGTRLTVT.

Ten or more counts support this clonotype. Compared with germline, one end of the junction differs, possibly owing to a read error. The chain is built from TRBV7-7 and TRBJ2-3; 10 bases are shared with TRBD1. CDR3 length equals 14 residues. Germline V gives CDR1 SSHAT, CDR2 FNYEAQ (reference sequence). The CDR3 loop reads CASSRQGATDTQYF. The CDR3 coding sequence is TGTGCTAGCAGTCGACAGGGGGCCACAGATACGCAGTATTTT.

The J gene is TRBJ2-5, the V gene TRBV7-6, with 7 positions matching TRBD2. Germline CDR1 and CDR2: SGHVS and FNYEAQ. This CDR3 comprises 14 residues. V trimming: 4 bases; J trimming: 6 bases; junction bases outside the gene matches: 8. The CDR3 bases are TGTGCCAGCAGCTCGGGACGGGGAGGGCAGACCCAGTACTTC. It codes for CASSSGRGGQTQYF.

The J gene is TRBJ2-1, the V gene TRBV10-3; 7 bases are shared with TRBD2. There are 14 residues in the CDR3. Trimming cost V 8 bases and J 6 bases; bases outside gene matches: 10. Germline lookup yields CDR1 ENHRY and CDR2 SYGVKD. This chain's CDR3 is CAILDPREGNEQFF. The DNA of the CDR3 is TGTGCCATCCTGGATCCCAGGGAGGGCAATGAGCAGTTCTTC.

This clonotype was found a few times. The rearrangement joins TRBV4-2 to TRBJ2-2; the match to TRBD2 covers 7 bases. The germline V gene has CDR1 LGHNA and CDR2 YNFKEQ. V shed 0 bases and J 6 bases; nucleotides not matched to a gene: 16. The CDR3 contains 19 residues. The CDR3 region is CASSQDPTKGGRWAGELFF. CDR3 nucleotides: TGTGCCAGCAGCCAAGATCCAACTAAGGGCGGGAGATGGGCCGGGGAGCTGTTTTTT.

The chain carries TRBV11-2 and TRBJ2-3, with D unclear. The V gene's germline CDR1 is SGHAT and CDR2 FQNNGV. V was shortened by 3 bases and J by 6 bases, with 16 bases between the two germline ends. The length of the CDR3 is 15 residues. The CDR3 DNA follows: TGTGCCAGCAGCTTTTCGACCTCGGGTAGGGATACGCAGTATTTT. Translating it yields CASSFSTSGRDTQYF.

This clonotype has just a few counts. The chain has TRBV6-2 or TRBV6-3 and TRBJ2-7; 7 nucleotides agree with TRBD1. The germline gives CDR1 MNHEY, CDR2 SVGEGT. V lost 5 bases and J lost 6; bases outside the gene matches: 7. The CDR3 is made up of 13 amino acids. As DNA, the CDR3 is TGTGCCAGCAGTCGGCAGACAGGGACCGAGCAGTACTTC. Translated, it gives CASSRQTGTEQYF.

This clonotype was recorded many times. This sequence joins TRBV20-1 and TRBJ2-7; TRBD1 might be the D (5 bases). CDR3 size: 13 residues. Germline loops: CDR1 DFQATT, CDR2 SNEGSKA (reference sequence). The V end was cut by 6 bases, the J end by 3 bases, with 15 bases between. CDR3 nucleotide sequence: TGCAGTGCACCACGGCTCCAGGGCTACGAGCAGTACTTC. Encoded protein: CSAPRLQGYEQYF.

This clonotype was detected ten times or more. A junction end diverges from the germline sequence, so it may reflect a read error. The J gene is TRBJ2-2, the V gene TRBV7-9; 8 bases fit TRBD1. The CDR3 contains 15 residues. The germline gives CDR1 SEHNR, CDR2 FQNEAQ (reference sequence). CDR3 nucleotides: TGTGCCAGCAGCGGGAGGACAGGGAACGCCGGGGAGCTGTTTTTT. It specifies CASSGRTGNAGELFF. Supplemented by reference TRBV7-9 and TRBJ2-2, the full variable domain reads DTGVSQNPRHKITKRGQNVTFRCDPISEHNRLYWYRQTLGQGPEFLTYFQNEAQLEKSRLLSDRFSAERPKGSFSTLEIQRTEQGDSAMYLCASSGRTGNAGELFFGEGSRLTVL.

The chain is built from TRBV6-2 or TRBV6-3 and TRBJ2-7, with D possibly matching TRBD2 (6 bases). Germline CDR1 and CDR2: MNHEY and SVGEGT. V was clipped by 4 bases and J by 3 bases, with 16 bases between them. The CDR3 is 15 amino acids. CDR3 residues: CASSLLGTGLYEQYF. The CDR3 coding sequence is TGTGCCAGCAGTTTGCTCGGGACTGGACTCTACGAGCAGTACTTC.

This clonotype was counted only a few times. J is TRBJ2-1 and V is TRBV18; 13 bases fit TRBD2. The germline CDR1 and CDR2 sequences are KGHSH and LQKENI. Losses at the gene ends were 2 bases for V and 4 bases for J; bases not matched to a gene: 2. The CDR3 contains 16 residues. Here the CDR3 DNA reads TGTGCCAGCTCACCAATGACTAGCGGGGGGTACAATGAGCAGTTCTTC. It is translated as CASSPMTSGGYNEQFF.

This clonotype was seen ten or more times. The chain is built from TRBV7-3 and TRBJ2-3; D unclear. Deletions cut 2 bases from V and 3 bases from J, with 9 bases between. Germline-derived CDR1 and CDR2 are SGHTA and FQGTGA. This CDR3 spans 14 amino acids. CDR3 protein: CASSLGAVTDTQYF. DNA for the CDR3: TGTGCCAGCAGCTTAGGTGCAGTGACAGATACGCAGTATTTT.

The chain has TRBV28 and TRBJ2-1; 7 bases line up with TRBD2. CDR1 and CDR2 from the germline V gene are MDHEN and SYDVKM. Unmatched junction bases numbered 5, after V lost 6 bases and J lost 3 bases. The CDR3 length is 14 residues. In DNA, the CDR3 is TGTGCCAGCAGGGGAGGGATTGGCTACAATGAGCAGTTCTTC. Amino acids: CASRGGIGYNEQFF.

This clonotype was picked up a small number of times. The chain couples TRBV5-1 to TRBJ2-1, with unresolved D. In germline, CDR1 is SGHRS, CDR2 YFSETQ. The CDR3 has 14 residues. Between the trimmed V and J ends, which lost 3 bases and 5 bases, there was a span of 12 bases. CDR3: CASSSSVSNNEQFF. The CDR3 nucleotides read TGCGCCAGCAGCTCGTCCGTTTCTAACAATGAGCAGTTCTTC.

This clonotype has at least ten counts. This chain joins TRBV12-3 or TRBV12-4 and TRBJ2-7; a weak D match, TRBD1 (6 bases). This CDR3 is 14 amino acids long. The V gene lost 3 bases and the J gene lost 6 bases, with 15 bases spanning the gap. The CDR3 loop reads CASSFRAGVSEQYF. In DNA, the CDR3 is TGTGCCAGCAGTTTTAGGGCAGGGGTAAGCGAGCAGTACTTC.

The chain links TRBV2 to TRBJ2-2; 9 bases match TRBD1. This CDR3 is built from 15 residues. CDR1 is SNHLY, CDR2 FYNNEI, per germline. Trimming removed 4 bases from V and 6 bases from J; junction bases left unmatched: 6. CDR3 in amino acids: CASSGGQGLPGELFF. The CDR3 nucleotides are TGTGCCAGCAGTGGAGGACAGGGGTTGCCCGGGGAGCTGTTTTTT.